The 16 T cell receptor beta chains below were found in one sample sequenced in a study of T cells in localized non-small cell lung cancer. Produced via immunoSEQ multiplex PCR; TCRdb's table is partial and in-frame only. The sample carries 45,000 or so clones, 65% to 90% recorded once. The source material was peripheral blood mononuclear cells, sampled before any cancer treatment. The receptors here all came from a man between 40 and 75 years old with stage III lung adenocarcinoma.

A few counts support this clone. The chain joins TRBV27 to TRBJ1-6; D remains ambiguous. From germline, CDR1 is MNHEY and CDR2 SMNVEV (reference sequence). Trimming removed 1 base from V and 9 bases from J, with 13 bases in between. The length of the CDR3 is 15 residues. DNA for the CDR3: TGTGCCAGCAGTTTATTAATGGGTTTAGGTTCACCCCTCCACTTT. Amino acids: CASSLLMGLGSPLHF.

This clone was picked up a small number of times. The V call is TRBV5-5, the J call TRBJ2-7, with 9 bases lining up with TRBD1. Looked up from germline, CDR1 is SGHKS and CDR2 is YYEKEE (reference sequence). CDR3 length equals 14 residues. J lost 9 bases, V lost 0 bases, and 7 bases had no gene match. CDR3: CASSLVVTGGGQYF. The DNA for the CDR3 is TGTGCCAGCAGCTTGGTAGTAACAGGGGGCGGGCAGTACTTC. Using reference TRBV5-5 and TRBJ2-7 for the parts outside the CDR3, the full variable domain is DAGVTQSPTHLIKTRGQQVTLRCSPISGHKSVSWYQQVLGQGPQFIFQYYEKEERGRGNFPDRFSARQFPNYSSELNVNALLLGDSALYLCASSLVVTGGGQYFGPGTRLTVT.

The CDR3 is CASSLVTSGGEETQYF. The CDR3 DNA is TGTGCCAGCAGCTTAGTTACTAGCGGGGGTGAAGAGACCCAGTACTTC. V is TRBV7-2 and J is TRBJ2-5; 11 nucleotides agree with TRBD2. Germline lookup yields CDR1 SGHTA and CDR2 FQGNSA. The CDR3 is 16 residues long. Trimming cost V 1 base and J 3 bases; bases outside gene matches: 4.

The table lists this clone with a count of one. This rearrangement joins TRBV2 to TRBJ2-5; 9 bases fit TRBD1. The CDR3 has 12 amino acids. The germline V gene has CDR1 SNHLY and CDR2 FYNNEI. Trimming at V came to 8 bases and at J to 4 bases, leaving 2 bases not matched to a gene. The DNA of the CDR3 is TGTGCCAGCGGGACAGGGAGAGAGACCCAGTACTTC. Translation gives CASGTGRETQYF. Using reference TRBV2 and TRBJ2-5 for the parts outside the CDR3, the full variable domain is EPEVTQTPSHQVTQMGQEVILRCVPISNHLYFYWYRQILGQKVEFLVSFYNNEISEKSEIFDDQFSVERPDGSNFTLKIRSTKLEDSAMYFCASGTGRETQYFGPGTRLLVL.

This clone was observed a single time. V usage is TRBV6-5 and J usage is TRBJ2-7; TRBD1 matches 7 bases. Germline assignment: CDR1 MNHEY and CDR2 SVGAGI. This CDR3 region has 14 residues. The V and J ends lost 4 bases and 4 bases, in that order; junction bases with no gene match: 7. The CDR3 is CASSSDGQEYEQYF. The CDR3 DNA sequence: TGTGCCAGCAGTTCGGACGGACAGGAGTACGAGCAGTACTTC.

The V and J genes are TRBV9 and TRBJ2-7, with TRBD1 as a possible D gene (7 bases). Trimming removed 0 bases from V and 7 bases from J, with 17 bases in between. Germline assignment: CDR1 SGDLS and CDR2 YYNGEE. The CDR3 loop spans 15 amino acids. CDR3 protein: CASSVAEEGAGEQYF. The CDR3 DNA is TGTGCCAGCAGCGTAGCTGAGGAGGGGGCGGGGGAGCAGTACTTC.

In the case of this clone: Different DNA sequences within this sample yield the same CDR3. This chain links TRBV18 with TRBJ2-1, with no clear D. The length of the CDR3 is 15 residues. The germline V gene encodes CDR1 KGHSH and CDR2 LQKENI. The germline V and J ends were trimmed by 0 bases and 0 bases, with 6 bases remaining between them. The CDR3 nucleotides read TGTGCCAGCTCACCACCGGGCGGCTCCTACAATGAGCAGTTCTTC. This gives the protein CASSPPGGSYNEQFF.

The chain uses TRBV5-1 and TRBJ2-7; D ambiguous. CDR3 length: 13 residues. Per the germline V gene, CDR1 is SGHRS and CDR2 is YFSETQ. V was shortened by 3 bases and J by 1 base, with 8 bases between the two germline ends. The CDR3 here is CASSSRDSYEQYF. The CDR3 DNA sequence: TGCGCCAGCAGCTCCAGAGATTCCTACGAGCAGTACTTC.

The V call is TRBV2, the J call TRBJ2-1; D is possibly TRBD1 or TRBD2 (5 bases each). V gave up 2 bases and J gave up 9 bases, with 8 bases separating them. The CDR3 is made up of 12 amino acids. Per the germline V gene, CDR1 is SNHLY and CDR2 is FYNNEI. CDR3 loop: CASSEQGPEQFF. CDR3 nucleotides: TGTGCCAGCAGTGAACAGGGACCTGAGCAGTTCTTC. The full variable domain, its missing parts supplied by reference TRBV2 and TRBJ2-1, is EPEVTQTPSHQVTQMGQEVILRCVPISNHLYFYWYRQILGQKVEFLVSFYNNEISEKSEIFDDQFSVERPDGSNFTLKIRSTKLEDSAMYFCASSEQGPEQFFGPGTRLTVL.

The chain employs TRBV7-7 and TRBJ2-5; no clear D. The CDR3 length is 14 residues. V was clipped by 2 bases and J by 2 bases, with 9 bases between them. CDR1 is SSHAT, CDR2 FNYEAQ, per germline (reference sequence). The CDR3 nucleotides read TGTGCCAGCAGCTTAAACGGACGTCAAGAGACCCAGTACTTC. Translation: CASSLNGRQETQYF.

This CDR3 reads CSLPGQGQETQYF. The DNA of the CDR3 is TGCAGCCTCCCCGGTCAGGGGCAAGAGACCCAGTACTTC. The chain recombines TRBV29-1 with TRBJ2-5; D is possibly TRBD1 (6 bases). The CDR3 contains 13 residues. Trimming took off 8 bases at V and 2 bases at J, with 15 bases between the two ends. CDR1 is SQVTM and CDR2 is ANQGSEA in the germline V gene.

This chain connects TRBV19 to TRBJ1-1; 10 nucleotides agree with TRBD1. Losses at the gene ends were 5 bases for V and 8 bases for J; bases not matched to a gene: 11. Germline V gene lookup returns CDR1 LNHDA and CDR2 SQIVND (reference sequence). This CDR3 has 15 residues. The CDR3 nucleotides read TGTGCCAGTAGTCCACGGGACAGGGGTACATGGGAAGCTTTCTTT. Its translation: CASSPRDRGTWEAFF.

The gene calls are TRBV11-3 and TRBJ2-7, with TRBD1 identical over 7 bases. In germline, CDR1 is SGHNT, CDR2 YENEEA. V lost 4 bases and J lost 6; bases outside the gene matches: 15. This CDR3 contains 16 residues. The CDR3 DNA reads TGTGCCAGCAGCTCCAGGGGGTTACAGGGTTCGGGCGAGCAGTACTTC. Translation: CASSSRGLQGSGEQYF.

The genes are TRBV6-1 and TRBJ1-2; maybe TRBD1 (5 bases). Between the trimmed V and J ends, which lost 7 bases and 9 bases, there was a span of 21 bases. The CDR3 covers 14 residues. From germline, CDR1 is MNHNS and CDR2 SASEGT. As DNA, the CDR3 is TGTGCCAGCACCCTGGGACTGATCGGCTCGCGCTACACCTTC. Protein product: CASTLGLIGSRYTF.

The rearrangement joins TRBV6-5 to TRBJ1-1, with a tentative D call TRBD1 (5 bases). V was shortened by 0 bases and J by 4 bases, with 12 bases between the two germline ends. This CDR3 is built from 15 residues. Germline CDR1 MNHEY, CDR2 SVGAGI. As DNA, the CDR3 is TGTGCCAGCAGTTACTCGAGCCAGGGTGCCACTGAAGCTTTCTTT. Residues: CASSYSSQGATEAFF.

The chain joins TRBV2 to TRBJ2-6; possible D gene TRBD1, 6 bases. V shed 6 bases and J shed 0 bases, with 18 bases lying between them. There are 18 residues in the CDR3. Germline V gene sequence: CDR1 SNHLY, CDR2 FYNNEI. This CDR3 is CASRLQQGQSSGANVLTF. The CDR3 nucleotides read TGTGCCAGCAGACTTCAACAGGGCCAAAGCTCTGGGGCCAACGTCCTGACTTTC.